The entry below describes one T cell receptor beta chain. This clonotype was observed many times. This receptor's antigen is unknown. No base qualities exist here, and no much larger clone lies one base off it. The approximately 40 donors, aged roughly 6 to 95 years, were systemically healthy Caucasian individuals from Russia. Ten milliliters of peripheral blood were drawn from each donor into EDTA-treated Vacutainer tubes. Ficoll-Paque density-gradient centrifugation was used to isolate PBMCs, with at least 7 million per sample. Total RNA was extracted from PBMCs with Trizol reagent, with at least 6 micrograms obtained per sample. The percentages of naive CD45RAhigh/CD27high T cells were determined by flow cytometry on a PBMC aliquot from every donor. This sample was taken from a study of blood T cells in healthy people across ages (dated by TCRdb to between 2015 and 2016). At the level of the whole study: In model experiments, template switching captured roughly one uniquely barcoded TCR beta cDNA molecule for every two T cells. Age-related changes in TCR beta repertoire diversity were measured in the study by deep sequencing normalized with unique cDNA molecular identifiers. The donors were divided into four age groups: young (average about 16 years), middle-aged (about 40), aged (approximately 64) and long-lived (roughly 82). To avoid experimental bias, donors of different ages were spread randomly across the sequencing lanes. For two donors (one aged 18 to 30 and one aged 80 or older), the study analyzed two additional independent replicas of 1 million unique cDNA reads from the same blood draw. Points the paper makes about the study in general: Compared with the aged group, the long-lived group had more naive CD4+ T cells, fewer expanded clones and increased TCR diversity, a pattern suggesting age selection. A strong correlation was found between observed TCR beta diversity and the percentage of naive T cells measured by flow cytometry. The CMV infection status of donors was not known, potentially confounding age-related changes in expanded clonotypes. Observed TCR beta diversity per million T cells fell roughly linearly with age, and a significant reduction was already apparent by age about 38. Estimates of total diversity from one million sequenced T cells were regarded as lower bounds and underestimates. Since profiling was done on bulk unsorted PBMCs, naive and antigen-experienced compartments could not be conclusively compared.

V lost 0 bases and J lost 7 bases; the stretch between them is 13 bases long. The germline V gene sets CDR1 to SGHTA and CDR2 to FQGNSA. From its cysteine to its phenylalanine, the CDR3 spans 15 amino acids. Of all the DNA, just the CDR3 is kept, 45 bases in frame from base 1. The library was produced with 5' RACE. Sequencing took place on an Illumina HiSeq 2500. A second PCR of roughly 7 to 12 cycles was performed with a sample-barcoded 5' primer and a J-beta primer mix. Each TCR beta cDNA molecule received a unique molecular identifier from a template-switch 5' adaptor carrying 12 random nucleotides. At least 2.5 million CDR3-containing paired-end reads were obtained from each sample. All of the RNA was converted into first-strand cDNA using the Mint cDNA synthesis kit, with a TRBC-specific oligonucleotide serving as the primer. Following uracil-DNA glycosylase treatment, a first 18-cycle PCR with universal primers M1SS and BC2_uni_R was performed on all cDNA. In the original analysis: Normalization of each sample was performed by random selection of 1 million high-quality reads, each carrying a distinct molecular identifier. Reads sharing molecular identifiers were discarded rather than binned into consensus sequences. MiTCR, with a Q25 quality threshold and the strictest error-elimination algorithm, was used for CDR3 identification, clonotype clustering and error correction. A nonparametric unseen species model with Euler transformation was used to estimate lower-bound total TCR beta diversity. TCRdb reran the public reads through fastp at Q25 and MiXCR, keeping productive beta chains. CDR3 protein duplicates are merged, each entry listing the most common genes and DNA. TCRdb assigned the V and J calls; the authors' analysis was not used. The sample contains around 1,700,000 distinct CDR3 sequences, 28% of them found a single time. About 7.7% of the sample belongs to the ten largest clones.

The TCR originated in a woman aged 25 to 39 in good health. Specimen: blood. The sequence links TRBV7-2 to TRBJ2-1, with the D segment identity uncertain. The bases are TGTGCCAGCAGCTTAGCAGGGAATCAAATGAATGAGCAGTTCTTC. Its protein reads: CASSLAGNQMNEQFF.